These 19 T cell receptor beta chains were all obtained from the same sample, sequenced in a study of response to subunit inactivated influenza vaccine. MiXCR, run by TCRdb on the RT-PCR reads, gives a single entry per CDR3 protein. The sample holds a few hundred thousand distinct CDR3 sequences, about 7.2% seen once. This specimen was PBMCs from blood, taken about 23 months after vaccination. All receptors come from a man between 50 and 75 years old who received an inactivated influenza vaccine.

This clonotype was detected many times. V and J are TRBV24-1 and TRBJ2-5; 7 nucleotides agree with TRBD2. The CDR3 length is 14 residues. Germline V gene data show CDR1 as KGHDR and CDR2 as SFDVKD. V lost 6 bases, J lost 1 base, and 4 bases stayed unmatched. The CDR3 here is CATSLGGTQETQYF. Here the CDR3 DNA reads TGTGCCACCAGTCTGGGGGGGACCCAAGAGACCCAGTACTTC.

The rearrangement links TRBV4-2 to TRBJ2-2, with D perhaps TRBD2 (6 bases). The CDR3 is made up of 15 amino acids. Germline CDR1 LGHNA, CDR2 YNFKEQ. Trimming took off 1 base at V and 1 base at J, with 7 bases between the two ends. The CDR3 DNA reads TGTGCCAGCAGCCAAGCGGGAGAGAACACCGGGGAGCTGTTTTTT. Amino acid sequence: CASSQAGENTGELFF.

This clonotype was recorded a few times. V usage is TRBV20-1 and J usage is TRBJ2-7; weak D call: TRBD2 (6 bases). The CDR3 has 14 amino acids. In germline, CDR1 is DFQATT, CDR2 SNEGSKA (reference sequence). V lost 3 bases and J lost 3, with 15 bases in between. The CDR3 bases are TGCAGTGCTAGCCGACTAGGCTACCTCTACGAGCAGTACTTC. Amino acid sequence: CSASRLGYLYEQYF.

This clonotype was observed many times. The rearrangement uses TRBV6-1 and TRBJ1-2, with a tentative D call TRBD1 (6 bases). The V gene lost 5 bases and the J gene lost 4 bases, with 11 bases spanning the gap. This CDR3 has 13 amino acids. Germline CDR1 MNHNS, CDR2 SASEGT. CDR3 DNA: TGTGCCAGCAGTCCGTCACAGGGCTATGGCTACACCTTC. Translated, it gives CASSPSQGYGYTF.

CDR3 protein: CASSFPGLVSGELFF. The CDR3 DNA is TGTGCCAGCAGTTTTCCGGGACTAGTTAGCGGGGAGCTGTTTTTT. The chain couples TRBV12-3 or TRBV12-4 to TRBJ2-2; 8 bases agree with TRBD2. CDR3 length: 15 amino acids. The V gene end was trimmed by 3 bases and the J gene end by 7 bases; junction bases not matched to a gene: 7.

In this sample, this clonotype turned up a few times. The CDR3 loop is CSARRGGDYEQYF. The CDR3 DNA sequence: TGCAGTGCCCGAAGGGGCGGGGATTACGAGCAGTACTTC. V gene TRBV20-1 combines with J gene TRBJ2-7; possibly TRBD2 for D (6 bases). The V end was cut by 6 bases, the J end by 4 bases, with 16 bases between. The CDR3 spans 13 residues. Germline values: CDR1 DFQATT, CDR2 SNEGSKA (reference sequence).

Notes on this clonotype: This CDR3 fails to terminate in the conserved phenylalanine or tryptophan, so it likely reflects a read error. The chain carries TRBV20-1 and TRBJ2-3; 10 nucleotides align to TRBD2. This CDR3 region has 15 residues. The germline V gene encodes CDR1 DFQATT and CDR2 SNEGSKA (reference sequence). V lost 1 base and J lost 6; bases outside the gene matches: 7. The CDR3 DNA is TGCAGTGCTAGAGGAGCTAGCGGGGGCGGGGATACGCAGTATCTT. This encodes CSARGASGGGDTQYL.

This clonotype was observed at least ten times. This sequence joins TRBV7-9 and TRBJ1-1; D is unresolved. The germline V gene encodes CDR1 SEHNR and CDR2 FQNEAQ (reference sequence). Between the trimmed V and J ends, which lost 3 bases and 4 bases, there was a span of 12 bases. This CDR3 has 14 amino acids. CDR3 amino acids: CASSLRGPPTEAFF. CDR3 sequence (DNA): TGTGCCAGCAGCTTGCGAGGCCCACCCACTGAAGCTTTCTTT.

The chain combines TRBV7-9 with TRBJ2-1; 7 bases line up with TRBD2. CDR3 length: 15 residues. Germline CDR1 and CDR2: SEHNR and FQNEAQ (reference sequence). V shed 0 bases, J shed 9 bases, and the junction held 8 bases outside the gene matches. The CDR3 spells CASSLAGGRILEQFF. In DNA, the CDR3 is TGTGCCAGCAGCTTAGCAGGCGGGAGAATTCTTGAGCAGTTCTTC.

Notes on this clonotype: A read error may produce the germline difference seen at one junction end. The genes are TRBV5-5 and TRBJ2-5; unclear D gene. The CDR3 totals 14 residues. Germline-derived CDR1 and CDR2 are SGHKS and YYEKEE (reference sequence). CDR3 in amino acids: CARSPGKVQETQYF. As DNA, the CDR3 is TGTGCCCGCAGCCCCGGAAAAGTTCAAGAGACCCAGTACTTC.

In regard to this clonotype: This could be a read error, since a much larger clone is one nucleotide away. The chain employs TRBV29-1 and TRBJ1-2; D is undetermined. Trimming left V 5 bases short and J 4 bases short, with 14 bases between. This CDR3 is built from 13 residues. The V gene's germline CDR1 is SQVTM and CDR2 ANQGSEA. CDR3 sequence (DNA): TGCAGCGTTTCCGGGGATAGGACCTATGGCTACACCTTC. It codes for CSVSGDRTYGYTF.

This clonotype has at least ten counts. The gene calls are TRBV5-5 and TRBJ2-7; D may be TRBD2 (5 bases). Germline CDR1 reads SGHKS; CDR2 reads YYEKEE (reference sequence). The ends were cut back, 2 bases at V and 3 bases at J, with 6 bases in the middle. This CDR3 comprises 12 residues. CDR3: CASSFSDYEQYF. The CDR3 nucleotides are TGTGCCAGCAGCTTTAGCGACTACGAGCAGTACTTC.

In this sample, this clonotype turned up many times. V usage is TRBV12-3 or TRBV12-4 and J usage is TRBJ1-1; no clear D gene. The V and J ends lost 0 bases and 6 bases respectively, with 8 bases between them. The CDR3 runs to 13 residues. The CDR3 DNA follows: TGTGCCAGCAGTTTAGCGGGCAAATCTGAAGCTTTCTTT. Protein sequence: CASSLAGKSEAFF.

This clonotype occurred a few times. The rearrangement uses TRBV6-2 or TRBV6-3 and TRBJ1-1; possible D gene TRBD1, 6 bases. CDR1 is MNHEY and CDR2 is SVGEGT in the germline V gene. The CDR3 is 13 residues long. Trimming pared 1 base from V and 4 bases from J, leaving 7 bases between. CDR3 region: CASSYYRATEAFF. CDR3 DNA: TGTGCCAGCAGTTACTACAGGGCCACTGAAGCTTTCTTT.

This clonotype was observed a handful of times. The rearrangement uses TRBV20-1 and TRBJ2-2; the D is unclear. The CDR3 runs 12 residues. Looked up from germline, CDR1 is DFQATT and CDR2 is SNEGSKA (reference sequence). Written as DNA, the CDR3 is TGCAGGGCGGACCAGCCCACCGGGGAGCTGTTTTTT. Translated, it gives CRADQPTGELFF.

CDR3: CAIRTSGETQYF. CDR3 sequence (DNA): TGTGCCATCAGGACTAGTGGAGAGACCCAGTACTTC. The chain employs TRBV10-3 and TRBJ2-5; D might be TRBD2 (6 bases). The germline V gene has CDR1 ENHRY and CDR2 SYGVKD. V lost 6 bases and J 4 bases, leaving 9 bases between the germline ends. CDR3 length: 12 residues.

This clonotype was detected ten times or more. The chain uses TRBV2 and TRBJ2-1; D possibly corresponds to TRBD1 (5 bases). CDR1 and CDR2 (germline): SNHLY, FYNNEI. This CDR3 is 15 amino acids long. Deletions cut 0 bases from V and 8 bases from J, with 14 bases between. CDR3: CASSEAPGRFDEQFF. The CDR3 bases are TGTGCCAGCAGTGAAGCGCCAGGGCGATTCGATGAGCAGTTCTTC.

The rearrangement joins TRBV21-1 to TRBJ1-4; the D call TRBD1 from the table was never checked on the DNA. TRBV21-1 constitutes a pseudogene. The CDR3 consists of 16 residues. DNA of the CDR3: TGTGCCAGCAGCTGGACCGGGGGACAGGGGAACGAAAAACTGTTTTTT. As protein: CASSWTGGQGNEKLFF.

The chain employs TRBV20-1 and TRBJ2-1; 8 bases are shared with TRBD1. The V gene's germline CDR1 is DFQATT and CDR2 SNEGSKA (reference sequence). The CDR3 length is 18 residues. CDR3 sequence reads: CSAVDRVSGGTSYNEQFF. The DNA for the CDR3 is TGCAGCGCAGTGGACAGGGTCAGTGGAGGTACGTCCTACAATGAGCAGTTCTTC.